The 15 T cell receptor beta chains reported below all come from one sample, sequenced in a study of human thymus T cells. The data were produced by immunoSEQ multiplex PCR, yet TCRdb's version contains in-frame clones alone and is incomplete. The table shows about 130,000 clones, with over 85% occurring only once. The study used thymus tissue resected during corrective heart surgery. The sample taken for sequencing was thymus tissue. Receptor source: a boy less than two years old with a congenital heart defect but otherwise immunologically healthy.

This sequence joins TRBV29-1 and TRBJ2-5; weak D call: TRBD1 (6 bases). In germline, CDR1 is SQVTM, CDR2 ANQGSEA. V was pared by 6 bases and J by 2 bases, with 19 bases between. The CDR3 runs 15 residues. CDR3 amino acids: CSVGLRDTVQETQYF. CDR3 in DNA: TGCAGCGTCGGCCTTCGGGACACCGTGCAAGAGACCCAGTACTTC. Complete variable domain (other parts from reference TRBV29-1 and TRBJ2-5): SAVISQKPSRDICQRGTSLTIQCQVDSQVTMMFWYRQQPGQSLTLIATANQGSEATYESGFVIDKFPISRPNLTFSTLTVSNMSPEDSSIYLCSVGLRDTVQETQYFGPGTRLLVL.

The J gene is TRBJ1-1, the V gene TRBV5-5; 8 bases align to TRBD1. The CDR3 consists of 13 residues. Losses at the gene ends were 1 base for V and 5 bases for J; bases not matched to a gene: 1. From germline, CDR1 is SGHKS and CDR2 YYEKEE (reference sequence). CDR3 bases: TGTGCCAGCAGCTTGACAGGGGGTACTGAAGCTTTCTTT. This sequence encodes CASSLTGGTEAFF.

The rearrangement uses TRBV28 and TRBJ2-7; no clear D gene. CDR1 MDHEN and CDR2 SYDVKM come from the germline V gene. CDR3 length: 13 amino acids. Between the trimmed V and J ends, which lost 7 bases and 2 bases, there was a span of 12 bases. CDR3: CASKPTAPYEQYF. The CDR3 nucleotides read TGTGCCAGCAAGCCAACTGCCCCCTACGAGCAGTACTTC.

The genes are TRBV19 and TRBJ2-1, with 10 bases fitting TRBD2. CDR1 is LNHDA, CDR2 SQIVND, per germline (reference sequence). The CDR3 runs 15 residues. V shed 2 bases, J shed 6 bases, and the junction held 4 bases outside the gene matches. DNA of the CDR3: TGTGCCAGTAGTATACCTAGCGGGGGAGTCAATGAGCAGTTCTTC. Translating it yields CASSIPSGGVNEQFF.

The chain uses TRBV6-6 and TRBJ1-4, with 7 bases fitting TRBD1. V was pared by 1 base and J by 6 bases, with 8 bases of the junction left unmatched. The CDR3 runs 16 residues. Germline values: CDR1 MNHNY, CDR2 SVGAGI (reference sequence). The CDR3 loop is CASSYCLTGRHEKLFF. The CDR3 nucleotides are TGTGCCAGCAGTTACTGTCTGACAGGGCGTCATGAAAAACTGTTTTTT.

The J gene is TRBJ2-7, the V gene TRBV2, with TRBD2 matching 7 bases. The CDR3 is 15 amino acids. Trimming took 6 bases from V and 3 from J; bases not matched to a gene: 11. The germline V gene has CDR1 SNHLY and CDR2 FYNNEI. In DNA form, the CDR3 reads TGTGCCAGCAGGTGGGCCGGGACTAAGAGCTACGAGCAGTACTTC. It encodes CASRWAGTKSYEQYF.

This rearrangement joins TRBV4-1 to TRBJ2-1, with TRBD1 matching over 9 bases. With V trimmed by 5 bases and J by 6 bases, 2 bases remained unmatched. Germline CDR1 reads MGHRA; CDR2 reads YSYEKL. This CDR3 is 13 amino acids long. In DNA, the CDR3 is TGCGCCAGCAGCTCGACAGGGGGCAATGAGCAGTTCTTC. Translation gives CASSSTGGNEQFF.

The chain couples TRBV5-4 to TRBJ2-3, with TRBD2 matching 9 bases. The CDR3 spans 16 residues. In germline, CDR1 is SGHNT, CDR2 YYREEE (reference sequence). V was pared by 0 bases and J by 2 bases, with 4 bases of the junction left unmatched. The CDR3 sequence: CASSLELAGHTDTQYF. The DNA of the CDR3 is TGTGCCAGCAGCTTGGAACTAGCGGGCCACACAGATACGCAGTATTTT.

The chain employs TRBV11-2 and TRBJ2-7; no reliable D call. The V end was cut by 0 bases, the J end by 2 bases, with 8 bases between. From germline, CDR1 is SGHAT and CDR2 FQNNGV. There are 14 residues in the CDR3. The CDR3 here is CASSLDGQTYEQYF. In nucleotides, the CDR3 is TGTGCCAGCAGCTTAGATGGGCAGACCTACGAGCAGTACTTC.

The rearrangement joins TRBV2 to TRBJ2-5; possibly TRBD1 for D (8 bases). The CDR3 length is 15 residues. Germline V gene sequence: CDR1 SNHLY, CDR2 FYNNEI. V gave up 6 bases and J gave up 5 bases, with 19 bases separating them. CDR3 region: CASSSDTGGVETQYF. CDR3 bases: TGTGCCAGCAGCAGCGATACAGGGGGGGTGGAGACCCAGTACTTC.

CDR3 loop: CASSPLRDRFTDWETQYF. DNA for the CDR3: TGTGCCAGCAGCCCACTCAGGGATCGGTTCACTGATTGGGAGACCCAGTACTTC. This chain connects TRBV9 to TRBJ2-5, with D possibly TRBD1 on 5 matching bases. The CDR3 consists of 18 residues. Germline V gene data show CDR1 as SGDLS and CDR2 as YYNGEE. V was trimmed by 4 bases and J by 5 bases, leaving 27 bases between them.

The rearrangement uses TRBV7-3 and TRBJ2-2; 9 bases line up with TRBD2. J gave up 8 bases and V 2 bases, and 9 bases lay outside the gene matches. In germline, CDR1 is SGHTA, CDR2 FQGTGA. This CDR3 is 16 amino acids long. Written as DNA, the CDR3 is TGTGCCAGCAGCTTATTGGCAGCGGGGGGCTCAGGGGAGCTGTTTTTT. This encodes CASSLLAAGGSGELFF.

This chain links TRBV27 with TRBJ2-1, with 9 bases that match TRBD2. The CDR3 consists of 14 residues. The germline gives CDR1 MNHEY, CDR2 SMNVEV (reference sequence). After removal of 5 bases from V and 11 bases from J, the junction contained 10 bases not matched to a gene. The DNA for the CDR3 is TGTGCCAGCAGTGCACGAGCGGGGGGTCGAAAGCAGTTCTTC. Its protein is CASSARAGGRKQFF.

The rearrangement uses TRBV28 and TRBJ2-2; the D gene is possibly TRBD1 (6 bases). CDR3 length: 16 amino acids. CDR1 is MDHEN, CDR2 SYDVKM, per germline. Trimming took off 5 bases at V and 6 bases at J, with 19 bases between the two ends. The CDR3 loop reads CASSRLQGREAGELFF. CDR3 DNA: TGTGCCAGCAGTCGACTACAGGGACGAGAGGCCGGGGAGCTGTTTTTT.

The chain is built from TRBV4-1 and TRBJ2-3, with 9 nucleotides matching TRBD1. The germline V gene encodes CDR1 MGHRA and CDR2 YSYEKL. Trimming at V came to 1 base and at J to 2 bases, leaving 7 bases not matched to a gene. There are 17 residues in the CDR3. This CDR3 reads CASSQGKTGGNTDTQYF. The DNA of the CDR3 is TGCGCCAGCAGCCAAGGGAAGACAGGGGGTAACACAGATACGCAGTATTTT.